Listed here are 30 T cell receptor beta chains from one sample, sequenced in a study of vaccination and CD4 T cells after COVID-19 (dated 2022 in TCRdb). Library preparation used PCR. Reads for this sample came from an Illumina iSeq 100. TCR sequencing of DNA from cultured CD4+ T cells used the Oncomine TCR Beta short-read assay at the Johns Hopkins FTIC core. TCRdb trimmed public reads at Q25 via fastp, called clones via MiXCR and kept in-frame beta chains. Records with the same CDR3 protein are collapsed into one entry carrying the most frequent genes and DNA. This sample is represented by about 16,000 distinct CDR3 sequences; 56% of them were singletons. About 7% of the sample goes to the ten largest clones. Their specific antigens are unknown. The label giving this sample's treatment or condition can be read as: 10-day PBMC culture with coronavirus spike peptide pools or control peptides (ViraFEST assay).

The sequenced material came from CD4+ T cells from blood, cultured in vitro. The receptor source for this set is a human donor who had recovered from COVID-19.

J is TRBJ2-5 and V is TRBV7-8; D gene uncertain. Germline CDR1 SGHVS, CDR2 FQNEAQ. Between the trimmed V and J ends, which lost 3 bases and 4 bases, there was a span of 6 bases. The CDR3 spans 12 residues. CDR3 sequence (DNA): TGTGCCAGCAGCTTTAACGGAGAGACCCAGTACTTC. Translated: CASSFNGETQYF.

The rearrangement joins TRBV7-6 to TRBJ2-7, with D hard to call. Per germline, CDR1 SGHVS and CDR2 FNYEAQ. The length of the CDR3 is 13 residues. Trimming pared 1 base from V and 5 bases from J, leaving 9 bases between. CDR3 bases: TGTGCCAGCAGCTTAGGGAACCTCGACGAGCAGTACTTC. Translation: CASSLGNLDEQYF. Full variable domain (remainder filled in from reference TRBV7-6 and TRBJ2-7): GAGVSQSPRYKVTKRGQDVALRCDPISGHVSLYWYRQALGQGPEFLTYFNYEAQQDKSGLPNDRFSAERPEGSISTLTIQRTEQRDSAMYRCASSLGNLDEQYFGPGTRLTVT.

The chain joins TRBV11-2 to TRBJ1-5; D is possibly TRBD1 (6 bases). This CDR3 region has 15 residues. CDR1 and CDR2 (germline): SGHAT, FQNNGV. The V end lost 0 bases, the J end lost 9 bases, and 15 bases lay between the germline ends. The CDR3 bases are TGTGCCAGCAGCTTAGACCCATGGGGGCGTTCGCCCCAGCATTTT. Translating gives CASSLDPWGRSPQHF. The variable domain in full, with the rest retrieved from reference TRBV11-2 and TRBJ1-5, is EAGVAQSPRYKIIEKRQSVAFWCNPISGHATLYWYQQILGQGPKLLIQFQNNGVVDDSQLPKDRFSAERLKGVDSTLKIQPAKLEDSAVYLCASSLDPWGRSPQHFGDGTRLSIL.

This clonotype was recorded only once. This chain joins TRBV12-3 or TRBV12-4 and TRBJ2-3; 8 bases are a match to TRBD2. The ends lost 4 bases at V and 5 bases at J; junction bases unmatched: 8. CDR3 length: 15 amino acids. CDR3 protein: CASSSFSGARDTQYF. DNA of the CDR3: TGTGCCAGCAGTTCCTTTAGCGGGGCACGAGATACGCAGTATTTT.

The chain recombines TRBV6-1 with TRBJ2-7, with D unclear. The CDR3 is 14 amino acids. Germline CDR1 reads MNHNS; CDR2 reads SASEGT. V was cut by 5 bases and J by 2 bases, with 13 bases left in between. The CDR3 protein is CASSPTFDPYEQYF. For the CDR3, the DNA is TGTGCCAGCAGTCCCACGTTTGATCCCTACGAGCAGTACTTC.

The chain employs TRBV20-1 and TRBJ2-1; 11 nucleotides agree with TRBD2. CDR1 is DFQATT and CDR2 is SNEGSKA in the germline V gene (reference sequence). There are 15 residues in the CDR3. CDR3 protein: CSGTSGRGLSGEQFF. Written as DNA, the CDR3 is TGCAGCGGGACTAGCGGCAGGGGGCTCAGCGGTGAGCAGTTCTTC.

This chain connects TRBV24-1 to TRBJ2-1, with 7 bases lining up with TRBD2. The CDR3 totals 16 residues. CDR1 and CDR2 from the germline V gene are KGHDR and SFDVKD. Trimming cost V 5 bases and J 1 base; bases outside gene matches: 7. Here the CDR3 DNA reads TGTGCCACCAGTGGGGGGAAGCGGGGATCCTACAATGAGCAGTTCTTC. It translates to CATSGGKRGSYNEQFF.

In this sample, this clonotype turned up once. Here the CDR3 reads CASSQGGSSTDTQYF. The CDR3, as DNA: TGTGCCAGCAGCCAAGGGGGTTCTAGCACAGATACGCAGTATTTT. This rearrangement joins TRBV5-4 to TRBJ2-3, with D possibly being TRBD1 (6 bases). CDR1 and CDR2 from the germline V gene are SGHNT and YYREEE (reference sequence). V was pared by 4 bases and J by 0 bases, with 12 bases between. CDR3 size: 15 residues. Variable domain in full (rest from reference TRBV5-4 and TRBJ2-3): ETGVTQSPTHLIKTRGQQVTLRCSSQSGHNTVSWYQQALGQGPQFIFQYYREEENGRGNFPPRFSGLQFPNYSSELNVNALELDDSALYLCASSQGGSSTDTQYFGPGTRLTVL.

This clonotype was seen a single time. The rearrangement uses TRBV2 and TRBJ1-2; D not resolved. The CDR3 length is 11 residues. Trimming removed 7 bases at V and 4 bases at J, with 7 bases between. From germline, CDR1 is SNHLY and CDR2 FYNNEI. The CDR3 DNA reads as TGTGCCAGCATGGAGAGCTATGGCTACACCTTC. It codes for CASMESYGYTF.

J is TRBJ1-6 and V is TRBV2; D is possibly TRBD1 (6 bases). Per the germline V gene, CDR1 is SNHLY and CDR2 is FYNNEI. V was trimmed by 6 bases and J by 9 bases, leaving 18 bases between them. This CDR3 is 15 amino acids long. The CDR3 reads CASRTAGARGSPLHF. DNA for the CDR3: TGTGCCAGCAGAACCGCAGGGGCTCGAGGTTCACCCCTCCACTTT.

CDR3 coding DNA: TGTGCCAGCAGCCAAGCCTGGGCAGAAGAAGGCTACACCTTC. As protein: CASSQAWAEEGYTF. The V gene is TRBV3-1, the J gene TRBJ1-2, with D unresolved. V was clipped by 1 base and J by 8 bases, with 14 bases between them. The CDR3 extends over 14 amino acids. From germline, CDR1 is LGHDT and CDR2 YNNKEL (reference sequence).

The gene calls are TRBV4-3 and TRBJ2-3, with 13 bases identical to TRBD2. CDR1 and CDR2 from the germline V gene are LGHNA and YSLEER. The junction had 12 bases not matched to a gene; V was cut back by 4 bases and J by 2 bases. The CDR3 contains 19 residues. CDR3 nucleotides: TGCGCCAGCAGCCCCCTTTGGACCGGGACTAGCGGGATCACAGATACGCAGTATTTT. It encodes CASSPLWTGTSGITDTQYF.

This clonotype was seen just once. The rearrangement links TRBV2 to TRBJ1-1, with TRBD1 matching over 10 bases. Germline V gene data show CDR1 as SNHLY and CDR2 as FYNNEI. The CDR3 runs 15 residues. CDR3 protein: CLSGTGVDWNTEAFF. CDR3 nucleotides: TGTCTCTCCGGGACAGGGGTCGATTGGAACACTGAAGCTTTCTTT.

This chain links TRBV28 with TRBJ1-1, with D unresolved. Between the trimmed V and J ends, which lost 3 bases and 1 base, there was a span of 18 bases. CDR1 MDHEN and CDR2 SYDVKM come from the germline V gene. The CDR3 spans 17 residues. CDR3 region: CASSFSSRQASNTEAFF. The CDR3, as DNA: TGTGCCAGCAGTTTCTCCTCCCGGCAGGCTTCGAACACTGAAGCTTTCTTT.

This chain links TRBV21-1 with TRBJ2-4. TRBV21-1 is a pseudogene locus. The CDR3 loop spans 11 amino acids. As DNA, the CDR3 is TGTGCCAGCAGATTTGTACGGATTCAGTACTTC. Its protein product is CASRFVRIQYF.

The J gene is TRBJ2-5, the V gene TRBV6-1; TRBD1 aligns across 9 bases. The CDR3 has 13 amino acids. Trimming at V came to 6 bases and at J to 9 bases, leaving 8 bases not matched to a gene. Germline V CDR1 and CDR2: MNHNS, SASEGT. Here the CDR3 reads CASSPRQGVAQYF. The DNA of the CDR3 is TGTGCCAGCAGCCCTAGACAGGGGGTTGCCCAGTACTTC.

The J gene is TRBJ2-1, the V gene TRBV6-2 or TRBV6-3; TRBD2 matches at 8 bases. Germline V lookup: CDR1 MNHEY, CDR2 SVGEGT. V lost 5 bases and J lost 4; bases outside the gene matches: 7. The CDR3 is 15 residues long. The CDR3 DNA sequence: TGTGCCAGCAGTACGGGAGGGCCTTCATACAATGAGCAGTTCTTC. Amino acid sequence: CASSTGGPSYNEQFF.

CDR3 DNA: TGTGCCAGCAGGACAGGGGGCCGCCACGAGCAGTACTTC. It yields the protein CASRTGGRHEQYF. The chain links TRBV2 to TRBJ2-7; 10 bases are a match to TRBD1. The ends lost 6 bases at V and 5 bases at J; junction bases unmatched: 4. The CDR3 extends over 13 amino acids. In germline, CDR1 is SNHLY, CDR2 FYNNEI.

The rearrangement links TRBV20-1 to TRBJ1-1; D is uncertain. With 1 base removed from V and 0 bases from J, the gap between germline ends came to 6 bases. The germline gives CDR1 DFQATT, CDR2 SNEGSKA (reference sequence). The CDR3 totals 13 residues. The CDR3 is CSARGALNTEAFF. The CDR3 DNA sequence: TGCAGTGCTAGAGGTGCGTTGAACACTGAAGCTTTCTTT.

The CDR3 DNA reads TGTGCCAGCAGCACACGATTCGGGGCCCCCTACGAGCAGTACTTC. It is translated as CASSTRFGAPYEQYF. The chain recombines TRBV7-2 with TRBJ2-7, with D perhaps assigned TRBD1 or TRBD2 (5 bases each). V was shortened by 5 bases and J by 2 bases, with 16 bases between the two germline ends. Germline V lookup: CDR1 SGHTA, CDR2 FQGNSA. This CDR3 has 15 amino acids.

This clonotype appeared a few times. J is TRBJ2-3 and V is TRBV6-1; 10 bases are a match to TRBD2. Germline V CDR1 and CDR2: MNHNS, SASEGT. The V gene end was trimmed by 8 bases and the J gene end by 6 bases; junction bases not matched to a gene: 8. This CDR3 comprises 14 residues. DNA for the CDR3: TGTGCCAGCCGAACTAGCGGGGTTCGGGATACGCAGTATTTT. It is translated as CASRTSGVRDTQYF.

J is TRBJ2-7 and V is TRBV2; D is possibly TRBD1 (5 bases). Germline V CDR1 and CDR2: SNHLY, FYNNEI. Trimming cost V 3 bases and J 3 bases, with 9 bases left between them. The CDR3 has 13 amino acids. The DNA of the CDR3 is TGTGCCAGCAGTGACGGACAAAGCTACGAGCAGTACTTC. This encodes CASSDGQSYEQYF.

This clonotype came up a few times. The chain uses TRBV20-1 and TRBJ1-2; the match to TRBD1 covers 7 bases. Germline V gives CDR1 DFQATT, CDR2 SNEGSKA (reference sequence). V lost 1 base and J lost 4; bases outside the gene matches: 6. This CDR3 is built from 14 residues. The CDR3, as DNA: TGCAGTGCTAGAGTCGACAGGGCGGCCTATGGCTACACCTTC. Protein product: CSARVDRAAYGYTF.

The chain joins TRBV20-1 to TRBJ1-3; TRBD1 might be the D (6 bases). Germline CDR1 reads DFQATT; CDR2 reads SNEGSKA (reference sequence). V was shortened by 5 bases and J by 9 bases, with 17 bases between the two germline ends. CDR3 length: 13 residues. CDR3 in amino acids: CSARDPRGFTIYF. The CDR3 DNA follows: TGCAGTGCTCGCGATCCCAGGGGTTTCACCATATATTTT.

CDR3 sequence reads: CASSLGGSNTGELFF. The CDR3 DNA reads as TGTGCCAGCAGCTTAGGGGGATCGAACACCGGGGAGCTGTTTTTT. The V and J genes are TRBV7-3 and TRBJ2-2; possibly TRBD1 or TRBD2 for D (5 bases each). The V gene's germline CDR1 is SGHTA and CDR2 FQGTGA. This CDR3 spans 15 amino acids. Trimming took 2 bases from V and 0 from J, leaving 7 bases between them. Full variable domain (rest looked up from reference TRBV7-3 and TRBJ2-2): GAGVSQTPSNKVTEKGKYVELRCDPISGHTALYWYRQSLGQGPEFLIYFQGTGAADDSGLPNDRFFAVRPEGSVSTLKIQRTERGDSAVYLCASSLGGSNTGELFFGEGSRLTVL.

The V and J genes are TRBV27 and TRBJ2-4; TRBD2 might be the D (6 bases). V was shortened by 5 bases and J by 0 bases, with 17 bases between the two germline ends. Germline V gene lookup returns CDR1 MNHEY and CDR2 SMNVEV (reference sequence). The CDR3 contains 17 residues. CDR3 protein: CASSPRGMPLAKNIQYF. CDR3 nucleotides: TGTGCCAGCAGTCCTCGGGGGATGCCTTTAGCCAAAAACATTCAGTACTTC.

The chain has TRBV19 and TRBJ1-1; D might be TRBD1 (6 bases). The germline V gene encodes CDR1 LNHDA and CDR2 SQIVND (reference sequence). V lost 6 bases to trimming and J lost 4 bases, with 12 bases between them. The length of the CDR3 is 13 residues. CDR3 bases: TGTGCCAGTAGGAGACAGGTAGTCACTGAAGCTTTCTTT. Translated, it gives CASRRQVVTEAFF.

CDR3 in amino acids: CASSPGRNSPLHF. The CDR3 coding sequence is TGTGCCAGCTCACCGGGGCGTAATTCACCCCTCCACTTT. The chain links TRBV18 to TRBJ1-6; a weak D match, TRBD1 (5 bases). The ends were cut back, 3 bases at V and 6 bases at J, with 6 bases in the middle. Germline CDR1 KGHSH, CDR2 LQKENI. The length of the CDR3 is 13 residues.

The chain joins TRBV24-1 to TRBJ1-3; no clear D. This CDR3 contains 15 residues. Trimming took off 5 bases at V and 3 bases at J, with 13 bases between the two ends. Germline V gives CDR1 KGHDR, CDR2 SFDVKD. CDR3 region: CATSAPEDGGNTIYF. The CDR3 nucleotides read TGTGCCACCAGTGCTCCCGAGGATGGTGGAAACACCATATATTTT.

In this sample, this clonotype turned up a few times. V is TRBV2 and J is TRBJ1-5; D perhaps matches TRBD1 (6 bases). Germline values: CDR1 SNHLY, CDR2 FYNNEI. This CDR3 contains 15 residues. V shed 2 bases and J shed 3 bases, with 11 bases lying between them. CDR3 nucleotides: TGTGCCAGCAGTGAACTGGGGGGCGCCAATCAGCCCCAGCATTTT. It translates to CASSELGGANQPQHF.